The clone carrying this T cell receptor (beta chain) was detected a few times. Its antigen is unidentified. The data were taken from a study of memory CD4+ T cells and cytomegalovirus serostatus. Study in general: Donors were healthy Belgian adults, 10 or so CMV seropositive and 20 to 25 seronegative. Study-level results: Median bootstrapped AUC for CMV status was about 0.94 originally, roughly 0.92 US-trained. Each of around 69 CMV-associated TCRbeta sequences occurred in one to five individuals.

The protocol was immunoSEQ multiplex PCR, while the TCRdb copy is restricted to in-frame clones and leaves out a portion. The sample has around 44,000 clones, about three quarters seen once; the top ten hold 5% to 7.5%. Single viable CD3+CD4+CD8-CD45RO+ cells were sorted as the memory CD4+ T cells. This sequence originates from an adult in good health and CMV-seronegative. The material sequenced was memory CD4+ T cells from blood.

Written as DNA, the CDR3 is TGTGCCAGGCCAACCCAGTGGGGGCTGTTCTACGAGCAGTACTTC. Translation: CARPTQWGLFYEQYF. The chain joins TRBV6-4 to TRBJ2-7; tentative D call: TRBD1 (6 bases). Trimming removed 9 bases at V and 3 bases at J, with 21 bases between. The CDR3 is 15 amino acids. The germline CDR1 and CDR2 sequences are MRHNA and SNTAGT.